This T cell receptor (beta chain) comes out of a study of vaccination and CD4 T cells after COVID-19. Germline CDR1 DFQATT, CDR2 SNEGSKA (reference sequence). V lost 0 bases and J 9 bases, leaving 6 bases between the germline ends. The CDR3 sequence is 12 residues long. The Oncomine TCR Beta short-read assay was applied to DNA of cultured CD4+ T cells. TCRdb recomputed calls from the PCR reads with MiXCR, one row per CDR3 protein. Among 8,500 to 9,000 distinct CDR3 sequences listed, 45% to 50% were seen once. Described treatment: roughly 10-day PBMC culture with coronavirus spike peptide pools or control peptides (ViraFEST assay). Ahead of the COVID-19 pandemic (2011-2018), the CD4+ T cells of the unexposed donor were collected. Remarks on this clonotype: Its antigen is not identified.

This sequence originates from a human donor in good health. The chain links TRBV20-1 to TRBJ1-6; D is ambiguous. The sequencing input was CD4+ T cells from blood, cultured in vitro. In nucleotides, the CDR3 is TGCAGTGCTAGAGATCCGGGTTCACCCCTCCACTTT. Translated: CSARDPGSPLHF.